This TCR beta chain was observed in a study of molecular identifiers for immune sequencing clone quantification (dated 2018 in TCRdb). As for the study more broadly: For a replicate experiment, RNA from roughly 20,000 or 100,000 naive CD8 T cells was divided into five aliquots, of which four were sequenced. The study was a methods study using CD8 T cells to benchmark molecular-identifier clustering-based TCR repertoire sequencing (MIDCIRS) and TCR RNA copy counting. What the research found in general, with its limitations: The naive libraries included spiked-in Jurkat TCR RNA (about ten copies' worth), and this Jurkat TCR RNA is not part of the donor repertoire. Highly expanded clone sizes could be underestimated if identical TCR molecules share a barcode. Spiked-in Jurkat TCR RNA equal to a single cell's worth was reported to be detectable even within 1,200,000 naive CD8 T cells. Modeling indicated about 3 TCR RNA copies recovered per cell, compared with about 9.4 by digital PCR, which implies a capture efficiency of approximately 30%. When barcode sub-clustering was omitted, TCR diversity was inflated by chimeric consensus sequences, with chimeras reaching as high as 47%. In CMV-specific effector cells, clones with more than 20 RNA copies accounted for over 97% of molecules, whereas in naive cells such clones accounted for under 1%.

Libraries were prepared through PCR. Sequencing used an Illumina HiSeq 4000. Bulk TCR libraries were generated as previously described, with the TCR primers listed in Table S5 used. The Qiagen AllPrep DNA/RNA kit was used to purify total RNA. Before any analysis, reads coming from multiple sequencing runs of the same library were combined into one pool. As for the authors' bioinformatics: Only reads with exact TCR constant sequence were kept, trimmed to 150 nt, and grouped by their 12-nt molecular barcodes. Within each barcode group, reads were sub-clustered at a 15% Levenshtein threshold, and quality-weighted consensus sequences were built per RNA molecule. Non-functional sequences were filtered out, along with any lower-count sequence sitting one edit away from another sequence. Based on a fit of two negative binomial distributions, barcode sub-clusters having less than 20% of the maximum read count were discarded. TCRdb handled the public reads itself, with Q25 trimming in fastp and clone calling in MiXCR, and kept productive beta chains. Each entry is one CDR3 protein sequence, shown with its most common DNA and genes. The V and J calls were determined by TCRdb, not by the authors. The sample yields approximately 12,000 distinct CDR3 sequences; roughly 16% were counted once. Of the sample, under 2% is held by the ten largest clones.

Details on this clonotype: Its antigen target is currently unknown. A much larger clone lies one base from this, so it may be a read error.

From the cysteine up to the phenylalanine, the CDR3 has a length of 15 residues. The retained sequence is limited to the CDR3, 45 bases, with the frame set at the first base. CDR1 and CDR2 are read off the germline V gene as SGHAT and FQNNGV. Libraries of naive CD8 T cells were built from anywhere between about 17,000 and 1,000,000 sorted cells, with 10%, 30% or 50% of the purified RNA used. On a BD FACSAria II, naive CD8 T cells were FACS-sorted as CD8+CD4-CCR7+CD45RA+ and collected into RLT Plus buffer. Approximately eleven TCR copies' worth of Jurkat RNA were spiked into roughly 19,000-1,000,000 naive CD8 T cell samples to test detection sensitivity. CD8 T cells were enriched using RosetteSep CD8+ T Cell Enrichment Cocktail and Ficoll-Paque, and the enriched cells then underwent ACK red cell lysis.

The chain is made from TRBV11-2 and TRBJ2-7, with the D gene uncertain. The clonotype comes from a human donor in good health. Some libraries in this study had Jurkat cell RNA spiked in. The sample comprised naive CD8+ T cells from blood, with Jurkat cell RNA spiked in. The cell subset or site label, read with the paper, signifies: FACS-sorted CD8+CD4-CCR7+CD45RA+ naive T cells. The CDR3 region: CASSLVRTAAYKQYF. The DNA sequence is TGTGCCAGCAGCTTAGTAAGGACGGCAGCCTACAAGCAGTACTTC.